This record looks at one T cell receptor beta chain sequence and its context. Its antigen remains unidentified. V was clipped by 3 bases and J by 4 bases, with 6 bases between them. This CDR3 has 12 amino acids. CDR1 is SGHTA, CDR2 FQGNSA, per germline. RNA extraction gave at least 5 micrograms of total RNA per sample. A second roughly 6 to 11 cycle PCR used barcoded and J-beta primers. Tagging of each cDNA molecule was performed by a template-switch adaptor with 12 random nucleotides. MiXCR was run by TCRdb on the 5' RACE reads, yielding one entry per CDR3 protein. The sample records around 500,000 distinct CDR3 sequences, under 55% being singletons. The sample is drawn from a study of blood T cells in healthy people across ages. Study in general: Template switching recovered approximately one barcoded beta molecule for every two T cells.

General study findings and limits: Unsorted PBMCs blocked a conclusive comparison of naive and antigen-experienced cells.

What was sequenced was blood. This chain uses TRBV7-2 with TRBJ1-2; D unresolved. The receptor comes from an elderly man in good health. The CDR3 sequence: CASSLLLYGYTF. The CDR3 nucleotides are TGTGCCAGCAGCTTGCTGCTCTATGGCTACACCTTC.